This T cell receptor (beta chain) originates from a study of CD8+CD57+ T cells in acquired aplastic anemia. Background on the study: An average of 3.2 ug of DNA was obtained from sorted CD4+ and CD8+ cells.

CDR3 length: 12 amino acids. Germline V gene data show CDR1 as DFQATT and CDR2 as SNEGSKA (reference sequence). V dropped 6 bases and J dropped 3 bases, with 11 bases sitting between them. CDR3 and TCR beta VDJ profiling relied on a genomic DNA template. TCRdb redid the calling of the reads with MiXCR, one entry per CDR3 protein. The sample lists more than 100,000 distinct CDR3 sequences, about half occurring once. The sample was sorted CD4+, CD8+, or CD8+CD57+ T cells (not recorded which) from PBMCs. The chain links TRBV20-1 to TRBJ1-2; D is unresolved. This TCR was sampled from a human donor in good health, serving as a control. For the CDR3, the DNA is TGCAGTGCCGCAGTAAAGGACTATGGCTACACCTTC. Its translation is CSAAVKDYGYTF.